This T cell receptor (beta chain) was captured in a study of blood T cells in healthy people across ages. Primers used in a second PCR of about 6 to 11 cycles were a sample-barcoded 5' primer and a J-beta primer mix. TCRdb itself ran the 5' RACE reads through MiXCR, one entry per CDR3 protein. There are some 320,000 distinct CDR3 sequences in the sample; less than 30% occur only once, and roughly 28% lies in the top ten. Germline V lookup: CDR1 MDHEN, CDR2 SYDVKM. This CDR3 comprises 12 residues. The V end lost 5 bases, the J end lost 2 bases, and 4 bases lay between the germline ends. The chain uses TRBV28 and TRBJ2-1, with no clear D. This receptor was obtained from a woman aged 70-85 years in good health. The material sequenced was blood. Here the CDR3 DNA reads TGTGCCAGCAGTACAGCCTACAATGAGCAGTTCTTC. As protein: CASSTAYNEQFF.